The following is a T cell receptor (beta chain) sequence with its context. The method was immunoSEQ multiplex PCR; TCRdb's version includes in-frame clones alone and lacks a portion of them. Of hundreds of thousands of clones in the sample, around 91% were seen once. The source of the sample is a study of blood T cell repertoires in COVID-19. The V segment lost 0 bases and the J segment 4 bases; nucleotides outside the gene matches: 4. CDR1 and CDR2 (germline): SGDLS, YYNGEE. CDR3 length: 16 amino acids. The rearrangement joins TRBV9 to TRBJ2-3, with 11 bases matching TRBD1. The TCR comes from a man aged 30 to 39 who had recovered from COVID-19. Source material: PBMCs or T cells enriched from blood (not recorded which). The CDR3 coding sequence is TGTGCCAGCAGCGTAGGCGGGACAGGGGGTTCAGATACGCAGTATTTT. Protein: CASSVGGTGGSDTQYF.